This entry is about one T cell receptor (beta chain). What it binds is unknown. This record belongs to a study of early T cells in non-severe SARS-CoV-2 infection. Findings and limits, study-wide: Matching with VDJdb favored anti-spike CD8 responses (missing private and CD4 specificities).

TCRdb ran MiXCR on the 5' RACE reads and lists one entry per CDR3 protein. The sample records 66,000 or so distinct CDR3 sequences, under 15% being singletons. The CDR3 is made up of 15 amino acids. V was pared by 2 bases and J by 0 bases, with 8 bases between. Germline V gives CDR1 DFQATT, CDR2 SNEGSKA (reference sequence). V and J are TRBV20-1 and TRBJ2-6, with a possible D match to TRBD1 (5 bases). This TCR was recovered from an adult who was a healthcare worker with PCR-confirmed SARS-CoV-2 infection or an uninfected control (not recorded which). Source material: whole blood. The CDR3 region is CSARRGHSGANVLTF. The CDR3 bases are TGCAGTGCTAGAAGGGGCCACTCTGGGGCCAACGTCCTGACTTTC.